The next 32 T cell receptor beta chains were all read from a single sample in a study of blood T cell repertoires in COVID-19. Profiling relied on immunoSEQ multiplex PCR, and the TCRdb table lists in-frame clones only, not all of them. The table lists around 150,000 clones, about 88% of them singletons. The material sequenced was peripheral blood. These receptors originate from a man in his late teens or twenties with acute or convalescent COVID-19.

The rearrangement uses TRBV11-2 and TRBJ2-3, with 9 bases fitting TRBD2. Germline V lookup: CDR1 SGHAT, CDR2 FQNNGV. The V and J ends lost 2 bases and 0 bases, in that order; junction bases with no gene match: 3. This CDR3 spans 16 amino acids. CDR3 nucleotide sequence: TGTGCCAGCAGCTTAAATGCGGGGGGGAGCACAGATACGCAGTATTTT. The encoded protein is CASSLNAGGSTDTQYF.

The chain employs TRBV10-3 and TRBJ1-4; D possibly corresponds to TRBD1 (6 bases). The CDR3 has 14 amino acids. V was clipped by 2 bases and J by 3 bases, with 7 bases between them. Per the germline V gene, CDR1 is ENHRY and CDR2 is SYGVKD. Here the CDR3 reads CAISEGQSNEKLFF. For the CDR3, the DNA is TGTGCCATCAGTGAGGGACAGTCTAATGAAAAACTGTTTTTT.

This chain connects TRBV5-1 to TRBJ1-2; D uncertain. The V and J ends lost 2 bases and 2 bases respectively, with 13 bases between them. Germline V lookup: CDR1 SGHRS, CDR2 YFSETQ. The CDR3 runs to 15 residues. The CDR3 DNA is TGCGCCAGCAGCTTTACTACCTGGGAGAACTATGGCTACACCTTC. Protein: CASSFTTWENYGYTF. The full variable domain, completed using reference TRBV5-1 and TRBJ1-2, is KAGVTQTPRYLIKTRGQQVTLSCSPISGHRSVSWYQQTPGQGLQFLFEYFSETQRNKGNFPGRFSGRQFSNSRSEMNVSTLELGDSALYLCASSFTTWENYGYTFGSGTRLTVV.

This chain uses TRBV7-8 with TRBJ2-1; 8 nucleotides agree with TRBD2. V lost 1 base, J lost 3 bases, and 5 bases stayed unmatched. CDR3 size: 16 residues. CDR1 and CDR2 from the germline V gene are SGHVS and FQNEAQ. The CDR3 sequence: CASSLESGGLYNEQFF. The CDR3 DNA sequence: TGTGCCAGCAGCTTAGAGAGCGGGGGCCTCTACAATGAGCAGTTCTTC.

The V and J genes are TRBV12-3 or TRBV12-4 and TRBJ2-5; 7 nucleotides line up with TRBD1. The CDR3 is made up of 13 amino acids. With 8 bases clipped from V and 3 bases from J, the junction kept 6 bases outside the gene matches. CDR3 amino acids: CASRGGTEETQYF. CDR3 DNA: TGTGCCAGCCGTGGTGGGACAGAAGAGACCCAGTACTTC.

The rearrangement joins TRBV3-1 (or the pseudogene TRBV3-2) to TRBJ1-1, with a tentative D call TRBD1 (6 bases). Per germline, CDR1 LGHDT and CDR2 YNNKEL (reference sequence). Trimming took 2 bases from V and 1 from J, leaving 23 bases between them. The CDR3 is 19 amino acids. The CDR3 DNA follows: TGTGCCAGCAGCCAACGAGTGGGAGCAGGGGAGCGTGGGAACACTGAAGCTTTCTTT. Protein sequence: CASSQRVGAGERGNTEAFF.

CDR3: CASSHPASENRQGSNTDTQYF. CDR3 sequence (DNA): TGCGCCAGCAGCCATCCAGCATCCGAAAACAGACAGGGTAGTAACACAGATACGCAGTATTTT. The chain uses TRBV5-1 and TRBJ2-3; 7 positions match TRBD1. V shed 4 bases and J 2 bases; nucleotides not matched to a gene: 25. Germline lookup yields CDR1 SGHRS and CDR2 YFSETQ. The CDR3 is made up of 21 amino acids.

V usage is TRBV30 and J usage is TRBJ2-3; D call uncertain. Trimming cost V 2 bases and J 0 bases, with 15 bases left between them. The CDR3 is 16 amino acids. Per germline, CDR1 GTSNPN and CDR2 SVGIG (reference sequence). CDR3: CAWSIALGASTDTQYF. For the CDR3, the DNA is TGTGCCTGGAGTATAGCCCTAGGTGCTAGCACAGATACGCAGTATTTT. The whole variable domain, filled in from reference TRBV30 and TRBJ2-3, reads SQTIHQWPATLVQPVGSPLSLECTVEGTSNPNLYWYRQAAGRGLQLLFYSVGIGQISSEVPQNLSASRPQDRQFILSSKKLLLSDSGFYLCAWSIALGASTDTQYFGPGTRLTVL.

The chain combines TRBV7-9 with TRBJ2-5; 10 positions agree with TRBD2. Trimming took 5 bases from V and 3 from J; bases not matched to a gene: 6. The CDR3 is 15 amino acids. The germline gives CDR1 SEHNR, CDR2 FQNEAQ (reference sequence). CDR3 in DNA: TGTGCCAGCAGCCTCCGGACTAGCGGCAAAGAGACCCAGTACTTC. Translated: CASSLRTSGKETQYF.

This clone was seen once. The chain links TRBV7-9 to TRBJ1-5, with TRBD1 identical over 7 bases. Germline values: CDR1 SEHNR, CDR2 FQNEAQ (reference sequence). CDR3 length: 13 residues. J lost 7 bases, V lost 3 bases, and 3 bases had no gene match. The CDR3 DNA reads as TGTGCCAGCAGCTTCACAGGGGACCAGCCCCAGCATTTT. This encodes CASSFTGDQPQHF.

The CDR3 reads CSAQGHYEQYV. The CDR3, as DNA: TGCAGTGCCCAAGGACACTACGAGCAGTACGTC. The rearrangement links TRBV20-1 to TRBJ2-7; a weak D match, TRBD1 (5 bases). Trimming removed 6 bases at V and 3 bases at J, with 9 bases between. Germline CDR1 DFQATT, CDR2 SNEGSKA (reference sequence). The CDR3 length is 11 residues.

The CDR3 region is CAWSSGLAGGPDEQFF. CDR3 DNA: TGTGCCTGGAGTAGTGGGCTAGCGGGGGGGCCAGATGAGCAGTTCTTC. This chain links TRBV30 with TRBJ2-1; 12 nucleotides align to TRBD2. V shed 2 bases, J shed 8 bases, and the junction held 10 bases outside the gene matches. Germline CDR1 GTSNPN, CDR2 SVGIG (reference sequence). The CDR3 is made up of 16 amino acids.

The chain is built from TRBV28 and TRBJ1-2, with D possibly TRBD1 on 5 matching bases. V lost 7 bases and J lost 1, with 13 bases in between. This CDR3 is built from 14 residues. Germline V CDR1 and CDR2: MDHEN, SYDVKM. The CDR3 reads CASIPSGLNYGYTF. The CDR3 bases are TGTGCCAGCATTCCCTCGGGACTTAACTATGGCTACACCTTC.

This clone appeared a single time. The chain has TRBV5-6 and TRBJ2-5, with TRBD1 matching over 9 bases. With 0 bases clipped from V and 5 bases from J, the junction kept 11 bases outside the gene matches. CDR1 is SGHDT and CDR2 is YYEEEE in the germline V gene. The CDR3 is 17 amino acids. The CDR3 region has the DNA TGTGCCAGCAGCTTGGACCTTAACAGGGGGCTTATGGAGACCCAGTACTTC. It encodes CASSLDLNRGLMETQYF.

The CDR3 region has the DNA TGTGCCAGCAGTCTAGAGGTCGGGGCCTACGAGCAGTACGTC. This codes for CASSLEVGAYEQYV. The V gene is TRBV28, the J gene TRBJ2-7, with D possibly matching TRBD2 (5 bases). Germline V lookup: CDR1 MDHEN, CDR2 SYDVKM. The CDR3 consists of 14 residues. V lost 5 bases, J lost 2 bases, and 13 bases lay in between.

The chain uses TRBV7-8 and TRBJ1-2; 7 nucleotides line up with TRBD1. The CDR3 sequence is 13 residues long. Germline CDR1 is SGHVS and CDR2 is FQNEAQ. Unmatched junction bases numbered 4, after V lost 5 bases and J lost 4 bases. CDR3 DNA: TGTGCCAGCAGCCCGGGACAGTTCTATGGCTACACCTTC. Translation: CASSPGQFYGYTF.

The genes are TRBV29-1 and TRBJ2-2; maybe TRBD2 (5 bases). CDR3 length: 15 amino acids. Trimming stripped 0 bases from V and 2 bases from J, with 10 bases between. Germline V CDR1 and CDR2: SQVTM, ANQGSEA. DNA of the CDR3: TGCAGCGTTGAAGAACAGACTACCAACACCGGGGAGCTGTTTTTT. Its protein is CSVEEQTTNTGELFF.

The V and J genes are TRBV7-2 and TRBJ2-7; a possible D gene is TRBD2 (5 bases). Trimming cost V 5 bases and J 4 bases, with 15 bases left between them. The CDR3 is made up of 14 amino acids. From germline, CDR1 is SGHTA and CDR2 FQGNSA. Written as DNA, the CDR3 is TGTGCCAGCAGCCCCCATTACGAGGGATACGAGCAGTACGTC. Its protein product is CASSPHYEGYEQYV.

This rearrangement joins TRBV2 to TRBJ2-3; D is uncertain. The germline V gene encodes CDR1 SNHLY and CDR2 FYNNEI. The V gene lost 7 bases and the J gene lost 3 bases, with 5 bases spanning the gap. The CDR3 sequence is 11 residues long. For the CDR3, the DNA is TGTGCCAGCATGGAGACAGATACGCAGTATTTT. Translated, it gives CASMETDTQYF.

This sequence joins TRBV19 and TRBJ2-3, with D possibly matching TRBD1 (6 bases). Germline loops: CDR1 LNHDA, CDR2 SQIVND (reference sequence). The CDR3 totals 18 residues. The V gene lost 1 base and the J gene lost 0 bases, with 17 bases spanning the gap. The CDR3 DNA sequence: TGTGCCAGTAGTATAGGCCAAAAAGGGGGATGGAGCACAGATACGCAGTATTTT. Encoded protein: CASSIGQKGGWSTDTQYF.

V is TRBV5-1 and J is TRBJ2-7; TRBD1 matches at 7 bases. Germline-derived CDR1 and CDR2 are SGHRS and YFSETQ. The length of the CDR3 is 14 residues. The V and J ends lost 4 bases and 0 bases, in that order; junction bases with no gene match: 4. The CDR3, as DNA: TGCGCCAGCAGCGTGGGACAGAACTCCTACGAGCAGTACTTC. Amino acids: CASSVGQNSYEQYF.

This chain links TRBV10-3 with TRBJ1-3; 11 bases fit TRBD1. The CDR3 has 14 residues. V was pared by 8 bases and J by 2 bases, with 2 bases of the junction left unmatched. CDR1 is ENHRY and CDR2 is SYGVKD in the germline V gene. The CDR3 region has the DNA TGTGCCATCGGGACAGGGGGTCCTGGAAACACCATATATTTT. Translation: CAIGTGGPGNTIYF.

The chain uses TRBV19 and TRBJ1-5; a weak D match, TRBD1 (5 bases). CDR1 LNHDA and CDR2 SQIVND come from the germline V gene (reference sequence). CDR3 size: 14 residues. Trimming left V 4 bases short and J 1 base short, with 8 bases between. Here the CDR3 DNA reads TGTGCCAGTAGTAAGGGGTCGAGCAATCAGCCCCAGCATTTT. This encodes CASSKGSSNQPQHF.

This chain links TRBV7-2 with TRBJ2-3; TRBD2 agrees at 8 bases. The CDR3 runs to 16 residues. Trimming cost V 5 bases and J 2 bases; bases outside gene matches: 9. Germline lookup yields CDR1 SGHTA and CDR2 FQGNSA. As DNA, the CDR3 is TGTGCCAGCAGCGGATTCGGACTAGCTTTCACAGATACGCAGTATTTT. As protein: CASSGFGLAFTDTQYF.

A few counts support this clone. The chain recombines TRBV2 with TRBJ2-3; 14 bases map to TRBD2. The CDR3 has 18 residues. V lost 5 bases to trimming and J lost 4 bases; unmatched junction nucleotides: 11. Germline CDR1 and CDR2: SNHLY and FYNNEI. CDR3: CASSQTPGTSGGADTQYF. CDR3 bases: TGTGCCAGCAGTCAGACCCCCGGGACTAGCGGGGGCGCAGATACGCAGTATTTT.

The rearrangement joins TRBV4-1 to TRBJ2-7, with D tentatively TRBD1 (6 bases). Germline assignment: CDR1 MGHRA and CDR2 YSYEKL. CDR3 length equals 13 residues. Trimming took off 0 bases at V and 5 bases at J, with 8 bases between the two ends. In nucleotides, the CDR3 is TGCGCCAGCAGCCAAGACAGGGGCCACGAGCAGTACGTC. This gives the protein CASSQDRGHEQYV.

The gene calls are TRBV11-2 and TRBJ1-1; TRBD1 might be the D (6 bases). Per germline, CDR1 SGHAT and CDR2 FQNNGV. V was shortened by 2 bases and J by 0 bases, with 19 bases between the two germline ends. The CDR3 spans 18 residues. CDR3 sequence: CASSLLQGPGVMNTEAFF. CDR3 DNA: TGTGCCAGCAGCTTACTACAGGGCCCAGGAGTCATGAACACTGAAGCTTTCTTT.

The gene calls are TRBV6-6 and TRBJ2-1; D is uncertain. The ends were cut back, 7 bases at V and 4 bases at J, with 11 bases in the middle. The CDR3 has 13 amino acids. Germline CDR1 MNHNY, CDR2 SVGAGI (reference sequence). CDR3 bases: TGTGCCAGCACTACCGACACATACAATGAGCAGTTCTTC. Translating it yields CASTTDTYNEQFF.

The CDR3 sequence: CASSQATGAGNTIYF. The CDR3 DNA reads as TGCGCCAGCAGCCAAGCAACAGGAGCTGGAAACACCATATATTTT. The genes are TRBV4-1 and TRBJ1-3, with D possibly being TRBD1 (5 bases). V lost 1 base and J 2 bases, leaving 9 bases between the germline ends. Germline assignment: CDR1 MGHRA and CDR2 YSYEKL. The CDR3 contains 15 residues.

The chain links TRBV3-1 (or the pseudogene TRBV3-2) to TRBJ2-7, with 8 bases identical to TRBD1. The CDR3 is 14 residues long. Germline trimming cut 7 bases from V and 1 base from J; bases unmatched to any gene: 6. The V gene's germline CDR1 is LGHDT and CDR2 YNNKEL (reference sequence). This CDR3 reads CASTPGGASYEQYF. The CDR3, as DNA: TGTGCCAGCACTCCAGGGGGCGCATCCTACGAGCAGTACTTC.

This rearrangement joins TRBV19 to TRBJ2-7, with 7 positions matching TRBD1. Trimming cost V 6 bases and J 2 bases; bases outside gene matches: 13. Germline assignment: CDR1 LNHDA and CDR2 SQIVND (reference sequence). This CDR3 has 16 amino acids. The CDR3 DNA follows: TGTGCCAGTAGCGAGACCACCGGGACAGTGGCCTACGAGCAGTACTTC. The encoded protein is CASSETTGTVAYEQYF. The full variable domain, in which reference TRBV19 and TRBJ2-7 provide the parts outside the CDR3, is DGGITQSPKYLFRKEGQNVTLSCEQNLNHDAMYWYRQDPGQGLRLIYYSQIVNDFQKGDIAEGYSVSREKKESFPLTVTSAQKNPTAFYLCASSETTGTVAYEQYFGPGTRLTVT.

This chain joins TRBV30 and TRBJ2-2, with D possibly matching TRBD2 (6 bases). Germline lookup yields CDR1 GTSNPN and CDR2 SVGIG (reference sequence). Trimming took off 0 bases at V and 2 bases at J, with 10 bases between the two ends. This CDR3 contains 15 residues. The CDR3 spells CAWSVLGLNTGELFF. The CDR3 nucleotides read TGTGCCTGGAGTGTACTGGGACTTAACACCGGGGAGCTGTTTTTT.